These T cell receptor beta chains were read from a single sample in a study of cytomegalovirus exposure and HLA in healthy donors. The table came from immunoSEQ multiplex PCR; TCRdb's copy has only in-frame clones and leaves some out. The listing contains 170,000 or so clones. Sequenced: PBMCs. The receptors originated from a man in his thirties or forties in good health and CMV-seronegative. Both conserved end residues are part of each CDR3. D genes are given only for firm matches.

TRBD1	TRBV18	TRBJ2-7	TGTGCCAGCTCACCCTTCCGACAGGGGGCCGACGAGCAGTACTTC	CASSPFRQGADEQYF
.	TRBV19	TRBJ1-5	TGTGCCAGTAGCCAACAGGGCGCCCAGCCCCAGCATTTT	CASSQQGAQPQHF
.	TRBV5-1	TRBJ2-2	TGCGCCAGCAGCTACAGGAATCCGAACACCGGGGAGCTGTTTTTT	CASSYRNPNTGELFF
TRBD1	TRBV11-2	TRBJ2-1	TGTGCCAGCAGACCGACAGGGTCGGGCGATGAGCAGTTCTTC	CASRPTGSGDEQFF
TRBD1	TRBV27	TRBJ1-6	TGTGCCAGCAGTTTTAGGATACCGGGACAGGGGGCCAATTCACCCCTCCACTTT	CASSFRIPGQGANSPLHF
TRBD2	TRBV10-3	TRBJ2-5	TGTGCCATCAGTACCGGGACTAGCGGGGTCCGAAGGGAGACCCAGTACTTC	CAISTGTSGVRRETQYF
TRBD1	TRBV29-1	TRBJ1-2	TGCAGCGGGAGACAGGGGCCTCACCCCAGCGATGGCTACACCTTC	CSGRQGPHPSDGYTF
.	TRBV11-2	TRBJ2-3	TGTGCCAGCAGTAGGGGGTGGAGCACAGATACGCAGTATTTT	CASSRGWSTDTQYF
.	TRBV6-1	TRBJ2-2	TGTGCCAGCAGTGAGCGGGAAACCGGGGAGCTGTTTTTT	CASSERETGELFF
TRBD1	TRBV30	TRBJ1-4	TGTGCCTGGAGCTTGATCTACGACAGGGCGGGAGAAAAACTGTTTTTT	CAWSLIYDRAGEKLFF
.	TRBV29-1	TRBJ2-1	TGCAGCGTTGAGACTACATTAAAGGCGCAGTTCTTC	CSVETTLKAQFF
.	TRBV7-9	TRBJ2-3	TGTGCCAGCAGCCTCCAGGAGGGCACAGATACGCAGTATTTT	CASSLQEGTDTQYF
.	TRBV11-3	TRBJ2-7	TGTGCCAGCAGCGCAAAACGAGTTACCTACGAGCAGTACTTC	CASSAKRVTYEQYF
TRBD1	TRBV28	TRBJ1-4	TGTGCCAGCAGGCCTACAGGGGGGGCCTCAAATGAAAAACTGTTTTTT	CASRPTGGASNEKLFF
.	TRBV27	TRBJ1-1	TGTGCCAGCAGTCCCTCTGGACAGCTTAACACTGAAGCTTTCTTT	CASSPSGQLNTEAFF
.	TRBV6-5	TRBJ2-7	TGTGCCAGCAGTTACTCGTATTCAGGTTATACCTACGAGCAGTACTTC	CASSYSYSGYTYEQYF
.	TRBV25-1	TRBJ2-7	TGTGCCAGCAGCACGACAGGTACGTCCGAGCAGTACTTC	CASSTTGTSEQYF
TRBD1	TRBV10-3	TRBJ2-6	TGTGCCATCAGTGGGGGACAGGGGGCCGTCGGGGCCAACGTCCTGACTTTC	CAISGGQGAVGANVLTF
.	TRBV19	TRBJ1-5	TGTGCCAGTAACACAGGGTTTAGCAATCAGCCCCAGCATTTT	CASNTGFSNQPQHF
TRBD2	TRBV10-3	TRBJ2-7	TGTGCCATCAGTGGAGAAACTAGCGGGGACTACGAGCAGTACTTC	CAISGETSGDYEQYF
.	TRBV5-1	TRBJ2-5	TGCGCCAGCAGTACTACGGCAGGGGAGCCGACCCAGTACTTC	CASSTTAGEPTQYF
TRBD1	TRBV6-1	TRBJ2-1	TGTGCCAGCAGTGAATCCGGGACAGGGTCGGAGCAGTTCTTC	CASSESGTGSEQFF
.	TRBV21-1	TRBJ2-7	TGTGCCAGCAGCACTGGCGGGACCAGCTCCTACGAGCAGTACTTC	CASSTGGTSSYEQYF
.	TRBV12-5	TRBJ2-7	TGTGCTAGTGGTCCCCTAGGAGGGACCTACGAGCAGTACTTC	CASGPLGGTYEQYF
.	TRBV19	TRBJ1-1	TGTGCCAGTCTTCCCCGGGGGATGAACACTGAAGCTTTCTTT	CASLPRGMNTEAFF
.	TRBV14	TRBJ2-7	TGTGCCAGCAGCCAGAGAGTAGTACTTAGTCACGAGCAGTACTTC	CASSQRVVLSHEQYF
TRBD2	TRBV4-1	TRBJ2-7	TGCGCCAGCAGCTATCAGAGCGTACTAGCGGGGGCTAAGGGCTACGAGCAGTACTTC	CASSYQSVLAGAKGYEQYF
.	TRBV27	TRBJ2-5	TGTGCCAGCAGGTCCTCCGAGACCCAGTACTTC	CASRSSETQYF
.	TRBV9	TRBJ2-1	TGTGCCAGCAGCGTAGAGGAGCGGTCGGAAAAGTTCTTC	CASSVEERSEKFF
.	TRBV7-8	TRBJ2-7	TGTGCCAGCAGCTTAGCCTATACCTACGAGCAGTACTTC	CASSLAYTYEQYF
.	TRBV14	TRBJ1-4	TGTGCCAGCAGCCAGGCCGGGCGGGGCTACGAAAAACTGTTTTTT	CASSQAGRGYEKLFF
.	TRBV2	TRBJ1-5	TGTGCCAGCAGCCAGGGCGAGGTGCGGCAGCCCCAGCATTTT	CASSQGEVRQPQHF
TRBD1	TRBV5-4	TRBJ2-1	TGTGCCAGCAGCCCGGGTGGGACAGGTTCCTACAATGAGCAGTTCTTC	CASSPGGTGSYNEQFF
TRBD1	TRBV27	TRBJ2-4	TGTGCCAGCAGTACCAGACAGGGGGGAGCCAAAAACATTCAGTACTTC	CASSTRQGGAKNIQYF
.	TRBV9	TRBJ1-2	TGTGCCAGCAGCGTAGATGCCGGGAACCGTAACTATGGCTACACCTTC	CASSVDAGNRNYGYTF
TRBD2	TRBV6-1	TRBJ2-7	TGTGCCAGTGACGGGGGGGAGCAGTACTTC	CASDGGEQYF
TRBD1	TRBV5-6	TRBJ1-1	TGTGCCAGCACTCGAGGTACAGGGGGCACTGAAGCTTTCTTT	CASTRGTGGTEAFF